This record covers a single T cell receptor beta chain. It lacks a known antigen. No per-base quality is available; no much larger clone lies one base away. Based on the germline V gene, the CDR1 and CDR2 sequences are LGHNA and YSLEER. The CDR3 runs 16 amino acids, cysteine and phenylalanine included. This entry keeps only the CDR3 DNA: 48 bases, framed from base 1. Relative to germline, V is missing 4 bases and J is missing 9 bases, with 12 bases of the junction outside any gene match. Genomic DNA was extracted from sorted cells for sequencing of the TCRbeta CDR3 region. The immunoSEQ Assay was used for sequencing of TCRbeta CDR3 regions. Held by TCRdb, this immuneACCESS table contains in-frame sequences only and omits some clones. Under half of the omission traces to an unresolved V gene where checked; the cause of the rest is unknown. This sample gives 100,000 to 110,000 clones in total; under 95% of them show up just once. Jointly, the top ten make up about 0.49% of the sample.

The trial excluded patients who had a history of autoimmune disease or who were on systemic immunosuppression. Peripheral blood for TCR sequencing was collected from all dose cohorts at baseline, on cycle 4 day 1, and on cycle 7 day 1. Samples came from an open-label, multicenter, first-in-human phase I dose-escalation trial of ivuxolimab. Adults with locally advanced or metastatic melanoma, renal cell, hepatocellular, or head and neck squamous cell carcinoma were enrolled in the trial. Before TCR sequencing, CD4+ T cells and CD8+ T cells from peripheral blood were sorted into separate populations. The data were obtained in a study of OX40 agonist ivuxolimab in advanced cancers. About the study as a whole: Ivuxolimab, which targeted the costimulatory receptor OX40 (CD134), was an agonistic, fully human IgG2 monoclonal antibody. In the dose-escalation cohort, roughly 82% of patients were male, and the mean age was 60 years with a range of roughly 20 to 85. Of the approximately 54 dose-escalation patients, hepatocellular carcinoma was present in roughly 19, melanoma in around 15, renal cell carcinoma in 9 and head and neck cancer in 9. Patients were allowed to have had prior anti-PD-1, anti-PD-L1 or anti-CTLA-4 therapy, and around 41% of the dose-escalation patients had previously received checkpoint inhibitors. Intravenous ivuxolimab was administered to patients every 2 weeks at six dose levels: 0.01, 0.1, 0.3, 1.5, 3 and 10 mg/kg. Peripheral TCRbeta sequencing was intended to test whether TCR sequence diversity was altered and clonal T-cell expansion was caused by ivuxolimab. The monotherapy dose-escalation portion (N ≈ 55 patients) of the phase I ivuxolimab trial is reported in the paper. Partial responses occurred in three dose-escalation patients, of whom one had hepatocellular carcinoma and two had cutaneous melanoma.

The paper as a whole reports these results and caveats: Low levels of normalized T-cell clonal expansion were also seen in some nonresponding patients. In partial responders in the 0.1-3.0 mg/kg groups, normalized peripheral clonal expansion was found to be among the lowest, especially among CD8+ T cells. Antigen specificity was not determined for the clonally expanded peripheral T cells. After ivuxolimab, expanded clones were on average more numerous among CD8+ T cells than among CD4+ T cells. Clonal expansion of both CD4+ and CD8+ blood T cells was observed from baseline to week 6 at doses 0.1 to 3.0 mg/kg.

Source: CD4+ or CD8+ T cells sorted from blood, taken in a trial of the OX40 agonist ivuxolimab. The origin of this receptor is an adult with an advanced solid tumor such as melanoma, head and neck, liver or kidney cancer. The V and J genes are TRBV4-3 and TRBJ2-1, with 10 middle bases fitting TRBD2. CDR3 sequence: CASSPSGLAGVGEQFF. DNA sequence: TGCGCCAGCAGCCCCAGCGGTCTAGCGGGAGTAGGTGAGCAGTTCTTC.